Listed here is a single T cell receptor (beta chain). This sample was included in a study of shared clonotypes between healthy human individuals. Execution of the assay was at deep level. The authors split each subset's genomic DNA evenly across several immunoSEQ plates. Here immunoSEQ multiplex PCR was the method, and the copy in TCRdb shows in-frame clones only, minus some. The data contain about 1.4 million clones, roughly 96% of them singletons. All donors qualified as healthy HIV-negative adults and had experienced no recent acute infections or vaccinations. V lost 4 bases and J lost 4; bases outside the gene matches: 8. The CDR3 sequence is 16 residues long. The germline gives CDR1 MGHRA, CDR2 YSYEKL.

The source of this sequence is a man aged 30-40 years in good health. The chain has TRBV4-1 and TRBJ2-1; 9 bases line up with TRBD2. Sequencing input: naive CD4+ T cells sorted from blood. Subset: CD45RA+ positively selected. CDR3 coding DNA: TGCGCCAGCAGCCCTCCGGGACTAGCAGATTACAATGAGCAGTTCTTC. As protein: CASSPPGLADYNEQFF.